Listed here are 23 T cell receptor beta chains from one sample, sequenced in a study of CD8+ T cells in alopecia areata. Researchers took lesional scalp punch biopsies and peripheral blood from people who were alopecia areata patients. Reverse transcribed after extraction, RNA yielded cDNA as the sequencing template. The method was immunoSEQ multiplex PCR; TCRdb's version includes in-frame clones alone and lacks a portion of them. The top ten clones hold 11% to 15% of a sample with 9,500 to 15,000 clones, more than 45% of them seen once. Material: skin. These receptors were obtained from a human donor with alopecia areata.

The CDR3 DNA reads TGCAGCGTCGGACAGGGCTGGCAGACCCAGTACTTC. Translated, it gives CSVGQGWQTQYF. This rearrangement joins TRBV29-1 to TRBJ2-5, with 8 bases aligning to TRBD1. This CDR3 comprises 12 residues. Germline V lookup: CDR1 SQVTM, CDR2 ANQGSEA. The V and J ends lost 6 bases and 6 bases, in that order; junction bases with no gene match: 6.

V gene TRBV7-3 combines with J gene TRBJ2-3; 11 nucleotides match TRBD2. The V gene's germline CDR1 is SGHTA and CDR2 FQGTGA. The CDR3 extends over 14 amino acids. V lost 8 bases to trimming and J lost 3 bases; unmatched junction nucleotides: 4. The CDR3 region has the DNA TGTGCCAGCGCAATAGCGGGGGGGACAGATACGCAGTATTTT. It is translated as CASAIAGGTDTQYF.

This chain uses TRBV2 with TRBJ1-4, with a weak D call TRBD1 (5 bases). The germline V and J ends were trimmed by 6 bases and 0 bases, with 11 bases remaining between them. Germline CDR1 reads SNHLY; CDR2 reads FYNNEI. This CDR3 spans 15 amino acids. Here the CDR3 reads CASSVTEATNEKLFF. CDR3 bases: TGTGCCAGCAGCGTGACAGAGGCAACTAATGAAAAACTGTTTTTT.

This clone was recorded a few times. The chain employs TRBV27 and TRBJ2-5, with no clear D. The V end lost 5 bases, the J end lost 4 bases, and 14 bases lay between the germline ends. Germline assignment: CDR1 MNHEY and CDR2 SMNVEV (reference sequence). The CDR3 sequence is 14 residues long. CDR3 protein: CASSAGPWGETQYF. In DNA form, the CDR3 reads TGTGCCAGCAGTGCAGGACCCTGGGGAGAGACCCAGTACTTC.

In this sample, this clone turned up a few times. The chain recombines TRBV7-2 with TRBJ1-1; D ambiguous. Trimming stripped 1 base from V and 4 bases from J, with 7 bases between. Germline V lookup: CDR1 SGHTA, CDR2 FQGNSA. CDR3 size: 13 residues. The CDR3 spells CASSLGPATEAFF. CDR3 sequence (DNA): TGTGCCAGCAGCTTAGGGCCGGCCACTGAAGCTTTCTTT.

The gene calls are TRBV20-1 and TRBJ1-1; D gene ambiguous. The CDR3 runs 11 residues. Germline V gene lookup returns CDR1 DFQATT and CDR2 SNEGSKA (reference sequence). DNA for the CDR3: TGCACGGTTGGGTATGACACTGAAGCTTTCTTT. It specifies CTVGYDTEAFF.

The chain joins TRBV6-6 to TRBJ2-6; D ambiguous. The V gene's germline CDR1 is MNHNY and CDR2 SVGAGI (reference sequence). The CDR3 contains 15 residues. V was pared by 4 bases and J by 0 bases, with 7 bases between. The CDR3 region is CASSWLDSGANVLTF. CDR3 in DNA: TGTGCCAGCAGTTGGCTGGACTCTGGGGCCAACGTCCTGACTTTC.

The V call is TRBV7-2, the J call TRBJ2-1; possible D gene TRBD1, 5 bases. Trimming removed 5 bases from V and 3 bases from J, with 11 bases in between. Germline V gives CDR1 SGHTA, CDR2 FQGNSA. The CDR3 is 14 residues long. DNA for the CDR3: TGTGCCAGCAGCCCCCAAGGGGTCTACAATGAGCAGTTCTTC. This gives the protein CASSPQGVYNEQFF.

This clone appeared once. The chain combines TRBV5-6 with TRBJ2-7, with D tentatively TRBD2 (5 bases). Trimming cost V 0 bases and J 3 bases, with 13 bases left between them. This CDR3 has 15 amino acids. Germline CDR1 reads SGHDT; CDR2 reads YYEEEE. In DNA form, the CDR3 reads TGTGCCAGCAGCTTGGGCCTAGACGGAGGCTACGAGCAGTACTTC. As protein: CASSLGLDGGYEQYF.

The chain is built from TRBV6-1 and TRBJ1-5; D is ambiguous. The CDR3 runs to 16 residues. Germline-derived CDR1 and CDR2 are MNHNS and SASEGT. Deletions cut 0 bases from V and 1 base from J, with 10 bases between. CDR3 coding DNA: TGTGCCAGCAGTGAAGCTCTCCCCAAGAGCAATCAGCCCCAGCATTTT. It codes for CASSEALPKSNQPQHF.

This clone has a handful of counts. The CDR3 is CASSLRASGRRYNEQFF. The CDR3 DNA follows: TGCGCCAGCAGCTTGCGGGCTAGCGGGAGACGTTACAATGAGCAGTTCTTC. This chain uses TRBV5-1 with TRBJ2-1; 10 bases are shared with TRBD2. Germline V gene data show CDR1 as SGHRS and CDR2 as YFSETQ. The CDR3 contains 17 residues. Losses at the gene ends were 1 base for V and 4 bases for J; bases not matched to a gene: 8.

In its sample, this clone was seen a few times. The chain uses TRBV6-1 and TRBJ2-7; D not resolved. Germline V CDR1 and CDR2: MNHNS, SASEGT. The V and J ends lost 4 bases and 0 bases respectively, with 19 bases between them. CDR3 size: 17 residues. The CDR3 DNA sequence: TGTGCCAGCAGTGGGAAACGAACAGCACCGAACTCCTACGAGCAGTACTTC. This sequence encodes CASSGKRTAPNSYEQYF.

The chain links TRBV10-3 to TRBJ2-3; TRBD2 is a possible D gene (5 bases). The germline V and J ends were trimmed by 7 bases and 4 bases, with 21 bases remaining between them. The length of the CDR3 is 16 residues. The germline gives CDR1 ENHRY, CDR2 SYGVKD. In DNA form, the CDR3 reads TGTGCCATCAATACCCCGGACTCCCTGTGGGCAGATACGCAGTATTTT. Amino acids: CAINTPDSLWADTQYF.

The genes are TRBV5-6 and TRBJ2-3; D ambiguous. Trimming stripped 0 bases from V and 0 bases from J, with 11 bases between. The CDR3 is 16 residues long. Germline CDR1 reads SGHDT; CDR2 reads YYEEEE. In DNA, the CDR3 is TGTGCCAGCAGCTTGGGGCAATTTCTTAGCACAGATACGCAGTATTTT. Translation gives CASSLGQFLSTDTQYF. The complete variable domain, with remaining parts taken from reference TRBV5-6 and TRBJ2-3, reads DAGVTQSPTHLIKTRGQQVTLRCSPKSGHDTVSWYQQALGQGPQFIFQYYEEEERQRGNFPDRFSGHQFPNYSSELNVNALLLGDSALYLCASSLGQFLSTDTQYFGPGTRLTVL.

This clone has just a few counts. The chain couples TRBV5-1 to TRBJ2-1, with D perhaps TRBD1 or TRBD2 (5 bases each). This CDR3 is built from 17 residues. Trimming removed 0 bases from V and 0 bases from J, with 13 bases in between. Germline V gene data show CDR1 as SGHRS and CDR2 as YFSETQ. CDR3 residues: CASSLAWGLSSYNEQFF. In DNA form, the CDR3 reads TGCGCCAGCAGCTTGGCCTGGGGGTTGAGCTCCTACAATGAGCAGTTCTTC.

Worth noting for this clone: One end of the junction does not line up with germline, which may come from a read error. V gene TRBV7-7 combines with J gene TRBJ2-1, with 9 bases matching TRBD2. The CDR3 is made up of 15 amino acids. Looked up from germline, CDR1 is SSHAT and CDR2 is FNYEAQ (reference sequence). CDR3 DNA sequence: TGTGCTAGCAGCTTAAGCGGGGGGCCGCCCGGTGAGCAGTTCTTC. As protein: CASSLSGGPPGEQFF.

The chain links TRBV7-2 to TRBJ2-7; D may be TRBD1 (6 bases). CDR1 is SGHTA and CDR2 is FQGNSA in the germline V gene. V lost 7 bases to trimming and J lost 7 bases, with 20 bases between them. The CDR3 is 14 residues long. The CDR3 bases are TGTGCCAGCACCGAAGCCAGGGACCAGGGGGAGCAGTACTTC. Translated: CASTEARDQGEQYF. Full variable domain (remainder filled in from reference TRBV7-2 and TRBJ2-7): GAGVSQSPSNKVTEKGKDVELRCDPISGHTALYWYRQSLGQGLEFLIYFQGNSAPDKSGLPSDRFSAERTGGSVSTLTIQRTQQEDSAVYLCASTEARDQGEQYFGPGTRLTVT.

This clone was counted a single time. The rearrangement joins TRBV30 to TRBJ2-7, with D possibly TRBD2 on 6 matching bases. The CDR3 consists of 12 residues. V was cut by 4 bases and J by 2 bases, with 9 bases left in between. CDR1 is GTSNPN, CDR2 SVGIG, per germline (reference sequence). CDR3 in amino acids: CAWTGGAYEQYF. The CDR3 nucleotides read TGTGCCTGGACAGGCGGGGCCTACGAGCAGTACTTC.

This chain links TRBV19 with TRBJ2-1, with D unresolved. Trimming removed 2 bases from V and 0 bases from J, with 11 bases in between. Germline V gene lookup returns CDR1 LNHDA and CDR2 SQIVND (reference sequence). The CDR3 runs 16 residues. CDR3 in amino acids: CASSISSKLSYNEQFF. CDR3 bases: TGTGCCAGTAGTATATCATCAAAGCTCTCCTACAATGAGCAGTTCTTC.

The rearrangement uses TRBV13 and TRBJ2-1; 12 bases line up with TRBD2. This CDR3 has 18 residues. In germline, CDR1 is PRHDT, CDR2 FYEKMQ (reference sequence). After removal of 5 bases from V and 1 base from J, the junction contained 9 bases not matched to a gene. The CDR3 region has the DNA TGTGCCAGCAGCCCGACTAGCGGGAGAGCTCGGTCCTACAATGAGCAGTTCTTC. Its protein is CASSPTSGRARSYNEQFF. Combining the CDR3 with reference TRBV13 and TRBJ2-1 gives the whole variable domain AAGVIQSPRHLIKEKRETATLKCYPIPRHDTVYWYQQGPGQDPQFLISFYEKMQSDKGSIPDRFSAQQFSDYHSELNMSSLELGDSALYFCASSPTSGRARSYNEQFFGPGTRLTVL.

The V call is TRBV27, the J call TRBJ1-5; possible D gene TRBD1, 5 bases. The germline V and J ends were trimmed by 7 bases and 7 bases, with 20 bases remaining between them. Germline assignment: CDR1 MNHEY and CDR2 SMNVEV (reference sequence). The CDR3 is 15 residues long. The CDR3: CASTRAGGFGQPQHF. CDR3 nucleotide sequence: TGTGCCAGCACCAGGGCCGGAGGGTTTGGGCAGCCCCAGCATTTT.

This chain joins TRBV19 and TRBJ2-7; D may be TRBD2 (5 bases). The CDR3 length is 13 residues. Germline values: CDR1 LNHDA, CDR2 SQIVND (reference sequence). The ends were cut back, 3 bases at V and 0 bases at J, with 6 bases in the middle. The CDR3 DNA reads TGTGCCAGTAGTATTGAGGGCTCCTACGAGCAGTACTTC. It is translated as CASSIEGSYEQYF.

V is TRBV7-2 and J is TRBJ2-7, with D possibly being TRBD1 (5 bases). From germline, CDR1 is SGHTA and CDR2 FQGNSA. CDR3 length: 14 residues. V gave up 1 base and J gave up 2 bases, with 9 bases separating them. The chain's CDR3 is CASSLVPGTYEQYF. As DNA, the CDR3 is TGTGCCAGCAGCTTAGTACCAGGGACCTACGAGCAGTACTTC.